This T cell receptor beta chain was observed in a study of T-cell reconstitution after alpha-beta-depleted transplantation in children. Study-wide results and caveats: Several hundred expanded graft clones reportedly gave rise to the alpha-beta T cells present about two months after transplant. Diversity and T-cell counts at one year after transplant derived mostly from new T cells. After transplant, high TCRbeta diversity at day 60 in some patients arose from surviving recipient T cells and thymic progenitors.

The germline V and J ends were trimmed by 5 bases and 4 bases, with 15 bases remaining between them. The CDR3 spans 15 residues. CDR1 is SEHNR and CDR2 is FQNEAQ in the germline V gene (reference sequence). This clonotype was detected a few times. Its specificity is unknown. Using unique molecular identifiers, the investigators prepared the TCRbeta library. MiXCR, applied by TCRdb to the PCR reads, yields one record per CDR3 protein. The sample contains almost 600,000 distinct CDR3 sequences, roughly 27% of which appear only once. This receptor was obtained from a boy less than two years old with Wiskott-Aldrich syndrome, due to receive a stem cell transplant. The chain joins TRBV7-9 to TRBJ1-3; no firm D call. The sequenced sample was PBMCs, obtained before TCRalphabeta/CD19-depleted stem cell transplant. The CDR3 spells CASSLLSRLGNTIYF. The CDR3 nucleotides read TGTGCCAGCAGCCTCCTATCGAGGCTCGGAAACACCATATATTTT.